The 14 T cell receptor beta chains reported below all come from one sample, sequenced in a study of T-cell reconstitution after alpha-beta-depleted transplantation in children. Preparing the TCRbeta library involved the use of unique molecular identifiers. TCRdb called the PCR reads again in MiXCR, with one record for every CDR3 protein. The table records approximately 1,000,000 distinct CDR3 sequences, around 30% of them present only once. The sequencing used PBMCs, mostly from graft donor cells, collected 360 days after TCRalphabeta/CD19-depleted stem cell transplant. The receptors shown here come from a boy under two years old who had a stem cell transplant for SCID, so the T cells may come from the graft donor.

The V call is TRBV7-6, the J call TRBJ2-1; D is uncertain. The ends were cut back, 4 bases at V and 4 bases at J, with 11 bases in the middle. The CDR3 covers 14 residues. Germline V lookup: CDR1 SGHVS, CDR2 FNYEAQ. DNA of the CDR3: TGTGCCAGCAGCTCTCGTGATGGATACAATGAGCAGTTCTTC. Its protein is CASSSRDGYNEQFF.

V is TRBV18 and J is TRBJ1-6; the D gene is possibly TRBD1 (6 bases). Trimming cost V 4 bases and J 4 bases, with 11 bases left between them. There are 15 residues in the CDR3. Germline V gene data show CDR1 as KGHSH and CDR2 as LQKENI. The CDR3 reads CASSRTTGYNSPLHF. The CDR3 region has the DNA TGTGCCAGCTCACGAACGACAGGATATAATTCACCCCTCCACTTT. The full variable domain, its missing parts supplied by reference TRBV18 and TRBJ1-6, is NAGVMQNPRHLVRRRGQEARLRCSPMKGHSHVYWYRQLPEEGLKFMVYLQKENIIDESGMPKERFSAEFPKEGPSILRIQQVVRGDSAAYFCASSRTTGYNSPLHFGNGTRLTVT.

Only a few counts were recorded for this clonotype. The chain joins TRBV15 to TRBJ1-6; no clear D gene. V was cut by 0 bases and J by 7 bases, with 10 bases left in between. This CDR3 is built from 15 residues. Germline loops: CDR1 LNHNV, CDR2 YYDKDF (reference sequence). CDR3: CATSRDFVGNSPLHF. CDR3 nucleotide sequence: TGTGCCACCAGCAGAGATTTCGTGGGGAATTCACCCCTCCACTTT.

The chain employs TRBV7-9 and TRBJ1-1; TRBD1 matches 9 bases. V was clipped by 3 bases and J by 3 bases; unmatched bases: 5. In germline, CDR1 is SEHNR, CDR2 FQNEAQ (reference sequence). This CDR3 is built from 15 residues. The CDR3 region is CASSFQDRGHTEAFF. As DNA, the CDR3 is TGTGCCAGCAGCTTCCAGGACAGGGGTCACACTGAAGCTTTCTTT.

This chain's CDR3 is CASSYRTGKGQETQYF. CDR3 DNA sequence: TGTGCCAGCAGCTACCGGACAGGGAAGGGCCAAGAGACCCAGTACTTC. The chain employs TRBV13 and TRBJ2-5; 8 bases map to TRBD1. From germline, CDR1 is PRHDT and CDR2 FYEKMQ (reference sequence). The CDR3 contains 16 residues. V shed 4 bases and J 1 base; nucleotides not matched to a gene: 8.

V gene TRBV6-4 combines with J gene TRBJ1-3; TRBD1 matches 7 bases. V lost 10 bases and J lost 0; bases outside the gene matches: 15. This CDR3 comprises 17 residues. The germline CDR1 and CDR2 sequences are MRHNA and SNTAGT. CDR3 nucleotides: TGTGCCATCCCGCGGTGGGGGACAGCGAGCTCTGGAAACACCATATATTTT. The encoded protein is CAIPRWGTASSGNTIYF.

This clonotype was counted only a few times. The chain has TRBV5-1 and TRBJ2-5; D is unresolved. Looked up from germline, CDR1 is SGHRS and CDR2 is YFSETQ. CDR3 length equals 13 residues. V lost 4 bases and J 3 bases, leaving 10 bases between the germline ends. CDR3 bases: TGCGCCAGCAGCCCGGCTCTAAAAGAGACCCAGTACTTC. This codes for CASSPALKETQYF.

This rearrangement joins TRBV27 to TRBJ2-7; TRBD1 aligns across 9 bases. CDR3 size: 13 residues. V was clipped by 1 base and J by 7 bases; unmatched bases: 2. Germline values: CDR1 MNHEY, CDR2 SMNVEV (reference sequence). CDR3 DNA: TGTGCCAGCAGTTTATGGGGACAGGGTGAGCAGTACTTC. This sequence encodes CASSLWGQGEQYF.

This clonotype turned up a few times. The V gene is TRBV5-1, the J gene TRBJ1-1; the D gene is possibly TRBD1 (5 bases). CDR1 and CDR2 from the germline V gene are SGHRS and YFSETQ. This CDR3 is 15 amino acids long. V was shortened by 4 bases and J by 6 bases, with 19 bases between the two germline ends. The CDR3 spells CASSRGGGEPAEAFF. DNA of the CDR3: TGCGCCAGCAGCCGGGGTGGAGGGGAACCGGCTGAAGCTTTCTTT.

This clonotype has just one count. The gene calls are TRBV4-1 and TRBJ2-7; D might be TRBD1 or TRBD2, each matching 5 bases. CDR1 MGHRA and CDR2 YSYEKL come from the germline V gene. V gave up 1 base and J gave up 2 bases, with 18 bases separating them. The CDR3 contains 17 residues. The CDR3 loop reads CASSQGDDSAFPYEQYF. Written as DNA, the CDR3 is TGCGCCAGCAGCCAAGGGGACGACTCGGCTTTTCCCTACGAGCAGTACTTC.

The CDR3 DNA reads as TGCGCCAGCAGCCAAGGGCGCAGGGGGCGCGCAGATACGCAGTATTTT. Its protein product is CASSQGRRGRADTQYF. The V and J genes are TRBV4-3 and TRBJ2-3; 8 bases align to TRBD1. Looked up from germline, CDR1 is LGHNA and CDR2 is YSLEER. Trimming at V came to 1 base and at J to 4 bases, leaving 7 bases not matched to a gene. The CDR3 extends over 16 amino acids.

This clonotype showed up just a few times. This chain connects TRBV29-1 to TRBJ2-7; D might be TRBD2 (5 bases). The CDR3 contains 13 residues. Deletions cut 4 bases from V and 2 bases from J, with 12 bases between. Germline V gene sequence: CDR1 SQVTM, CDR2 ANQGSEA. CDR3 region: CSVGGQAAYEQYF. CDR3 bases: TGCAGCGTTGGAGGGCAGGCGGCCTACGAGCAGTACTTC.

The V and J genes are TRBV6-2 or TRBV6-3 and TRBJ2-4; TRBD1 matches at 12 bases. The V segment lost 4 bases and the J segment 2 bases; nucleotides outside the gene matches: 15. Germline values: CDR1 MNHEY, CDR2 SVGEGT. This CDR3 is 20 amino acids long. Here the CDR3 reads CASSSDRDRGRALSKNIQYF. The CDR3 nucleotides are TGTGCCAGCAGTTCTGACCGGGACAGGGGGCGAGCGCTGTCCAAAAACATTCAGTACTTC.

The chain has TRBV10-2 and TRBJ2-7; 10 bases align to TRBD1. The V gene's germline CDR1 is WSHSY and CDR2 SAAADI. CDR3 length: 15 residues. J was trimmed by 1 base and V by 7 bases; bases with no gene match: 7. The CDR3 reads CASTITDRGSYEQYF. For the CDR3, the DNA is TGCGCCAGCACCATAACGGACAGGGGGTCCTACGAGCAGTACTTC.